This entry is about one T cell receptor (beta chain). Its antigen remains unknown. The V gene end was trimmed by 6 bases and the J gene end by 4 bases; junction bases not matched to a gene: 5. The CDR3 contains 13 residues. Germline assignment: CDR1 WSHSY and CDR2 SAAADI. This entry comes from a study of T-cell memory formation after mild COVID-19. Across the study: For the most part, TCR clusters were specific to one donor.

Amplification by 5'RACE using constant-segment primers produced TCR alpha and TCR beta cDNA libraries that carried sample barcodes and UMIs. In TCRdb, the 5' RACE reads were re-called with MiXCR into one record per CDR3 protein. The sample holds some 62,000 distinct CDR3 sequences, 9.3% seen once. The study's findings and limits: Day 15 to 85 contractors were CD4/CD8 balanced; later expanders leaned CD4+. Day 37-peaking second-wave clones had unconfirmed SARS-CoV-2 specificity.

The chain combines TRBV10-2 with TRBJ1-1, with 7 bases that match TRBD1. Sequencing input: PBMCs or a T cell subset sorted from them (not recorded which). This TCR was sampled from a young man who had mild COVID-19 (a few samples of this study predate the infection). Cell type and time point are not known. The CDR3 DNA reads TGCGCCAGCAGGCAACAGGGGATCACTGAAGCTTTCTTT. Translated: CASRQQGITEAFF.